The rows below give T cell receptor beta chains drawn from one sample of a study of Ad26.COV2.S vaccination and SARS-CoV-2 variants. Assay used: immunoSEQ multiplex PCR; TCRdb lists only in-frame clones, some missing. The table lists around 340,000 clones, roughly 91% of them singletons. The sample here was peripheral blood, taken in a trial of Ad26.COV2.S vaccine versus placebo. These TCRs come from a person aged 18 to 59 who received the Ad26.COV2.S COVID-19 vaccine or a placebo. The conserved cysteine and the conserved F or W are not part of the CDR3 here.

j_gene	v_gene	CDR3aa
TRBJ2-3	TRBV9	ASSVGAGVADTQY
TRBJ2-7	TRBV28	ASSFAGGTYEQY
TRBJ1-3	TRBV9	ASSARGTHNSGNTIY
TRBJ2-3	TRBV10-2	ASSVTDTQY
TRBJ1-5	TRBV6-5	ASRATVYSNQPQH
TRBJ1-6	TRBV9	ASSSKAGSSPLH
TRBJ2-5	TRBV28	ATYAPRLPRETQY
TRBJ2-5	TRBV27	ASSLSGDQETQY
TRBJ1-1	TRBV6-5	ASSQLNTEAF
TRBJ1-5	TRBV18	ASSKDSYQPQH
TRBJ2-3	TRBV2	ARTYSPVQGSDTQY
TRBJ2-1	TRBV19	ASAERGRGSNEQF
TRBJ2-7	TRBV19	ASSSTGPSYEQY
TRBJ2-7	TRBV19	ASSMSDYYEQY
TRBJ2-5	TRBV6-5	ASSYSTGASWETQY
TRBJ1-1	TRBV6-5	ASRERGTYEAF
TRBJ1-2	TRBV24-1	ATSDPGANYGYT
TRBJ1-6	TRBV6-5	ASRRDRGENSPLH
TRBJ1-4	TRBV3-1/TRBV3-2	ASSQGGPNEKLF
TRBJ1-4	TRBV5-1	ASSVTGAPATNEKLF
TRBJ2-1	TRBV5-4	ASSRTSGLGDEQF
TRBJ2-1	TRBV9	ASSVADTWGQF
TRBJ2-3	TRBV7-9	VSSRAGGPPDTQY
TRBJ2-5	TRBV5-8	ASTGIQETQY
TRBJ1-3	TRBV13	ASSRIGTGGNTIY
TRBJ1-2	TRBV5-6	ASSWDGTNYGYT
TRBJ1-1	TRBV3-1/TRBV3-2	ASSQGGRNTEAF